Each of the 14 T cell receptor beta chains below was sequenced from the same sample in a study of T cells in Graves' hyperthyroidism and ophthalmopathy (dated by TCRdb to the late 2010s). The method behind the library was multiplex PCR. Sequencing instrument: Illumina HiSeq 2000. The TCR beta CDR3 regions were amplified from the RNA transcripts. For the first round of RT-PCR on the TCR CDR3, the HTBI primer set was used together with the Qiagen OneStep RT-PCR kit. TCRdb applied fastp at Q25 and MiXCR to the public reads, then kept only in-frame beta chains. Duplicate CDR3 protein sequences are folded into a single record with the most common DNA and genes. The sample records about 360,000 distinct CDR3 sequences, roughly an eighth of which are singletons. The ten largest clones capture around a tenth of the sample. What was sequenced was blood. The source of these receptors is a woman aged 18-30 years with Graves' hyperthyroidism.

In its sample, this clonotype was seen many times. The gene calls are TRBV24-1 and TRBJ2-1; 14 bases fit TRBD2. From germline, CDR1 is KGHDR and CDR2 SFDVKD. The CDR3 has 15 residues. Trimming removed 10 bases from V and 10 bases from J; junction bases left unmatched: 11. The CDR3 DNA sequence: TGTGCCACTATGCGGGGACTAGCGGGAGAGAGGGAGCAGTTCTTC. Protein: CATMRGLAGEREQFF.

This clonotype was counted ten times or more. This sequence joins TRBV11-2 and TRBJ1-1; D is possibly TRBD1 (5 bases). Germline CDR1 reads SGHAT; CDR2 reads FQNNGV. The CDR3 spans 22 residues. The V end was cut by 3 bases, the J end by 3 bases, with 35 bases between. The CDR3: CASSFLSIRHQGESRIYTEAFF. CDR3 DNA: TGTGCCAGCAGCTTCCTTAGTATCCGACACCAGGGAGAATCTAGAATTTACACTGAAGCTTTCTTT. The entire variable domain, with the rest obtained from reference TRBV11-2 and TRBJ1-1, is as follows: EAGVAQSPRYKIIEKRQSVAFWCNPISGHATLYWYQQILGQGPKLLIQFQNNGVVDDSQLPKDRFSAERLKGVDSTLKIQPAKLEDSAVYLCASSFLSIRHQGESRIYTEAFFGQGTRLTVV.

This clonotype was observed at least ten times. The rearrangement links TRBV5-5 to TRBJ2-1; 10 nucleotides line up with TRBD1. CDR1 SGHKS and CDR2 YYEKEE come from the germline V gene (reference sequence). There are 15 residues in the CDR3. Trimming took 4 bases from V and 3 from J; bases not matched to a gene: 4. CDR3 region: CASSSWDRGYNEQFF. CDR3 sequence (DNA): TGTGCCAGCAGCAGCTGGGACAGGGGCTACAATGAGCAGTTCTTC. Full variable domain (missing parts from reference TRBV5-5 and TRBJ2-1): DAGVTQSPTHLIKTRGQQVTLRCSPISGHKSVSWYQQVLGQGPQFIFQYYEKEERGRGNFPDRFSARQFPNYSSELNVNALLLGDSALYLCASSSWDRGYNEQFFGPGTRLTVL.

This clonotype was found a few times. The rearrangement joins TRBV7-2 to TRBJ2-5; 9 bases agree with TRBD2. The length of the CDR3 is 17 residues. The V gene's germline CDR1 is SGHTA and CDR2 FQGNSA. V shed 1 base, J shed 0 bases, and the junction held 6 bases outside the gene matches. Here the CDR3 reads CASSLVGGGAHQETQYF. CDR3 DNA: TGTGCCAGCAGCTTAGTTGGCGGGGGGGCTCACCAAGAGACCCAGTACTTC.

Ten or more counts support this clonotype. V gene TRBV6-1 combines with J gene TRBJ2-1, with D unresolved. Per the germline V gene, CDR1 is MNHNS and CDR2 is SASEGT. Trimming removed 2 bases from V and 6 bases from J, with 14 bases in between. This CDR3 has 15 amino acids. CDR3 amino acids: CASSERLPEGNEQFF. CDR3 DNA sequence: TGTGCCAGCAGTGAAAGGCTACCCGAAGGCAATGAGCAGTTCTTC.

This clonotype was found many times. V is TRBV28 and J is TRBJ2-5; 8 bases map to TRBD1. The ends lost 4 bases at V and 1 base at J; junction bases unmatched: 8. This CDR3 has 16 amino acids. Germline assignment: CDR1 MDHEN and CDR2 SYDVKM. CDR3 in DNA: TGTGCCAGCAGTTCTCGACAGGGGACCCTCCAAGAGACCCAGTACTTC. This codes for CASSSRQGTLQETQYF.

This clonotype was counted at least ten times. V and J are TRBV12-3 or TRBV12-4 and TRBJ2-3; no reliable D call. The CDR3 is 17 amino acids. V dropped 3 bases and J dropped 0 bases, with 16 bases sitting between them. This CDR3 is CASSFGLMVGSTDTQYF. DNA for the CDR3: TGTGCCAGCAGTTTCGGCCTGATGGTTGGGAGCACAGATACGCAGTATTTT.

This clonotype was detected many times. The V gene is TRBV7-9, the J gene TRBJ2-7, with 7 bases matching TRBD1. Germline CDR1 and CDR2: SEHNR and FQNEAQ (reference sequence). V shed 7 bases and J 9 bases; nucleotides not matched to a gene: 12. The CDR3 runs 13 residues. This CDR3 reads CASTTAGGDAQYF. The CDR3 nucleotides are TGTGCCAGCACAACAGCAGGGGGTGACGCGCAGTACTTC.

This clonotype was observed many times. V usage is TRBV28 and J usage is TRBJ2-7; D is possibly TRBD2 (5 bases). V lost 5 bases, J lost 3 bases, and 14 bases lay in between. The germline gives CDR1 MDHEN, CDR2 SYDVKM. The CDR3 runs 14 residues. For the CDR3, the DNA is TGTGCCAGCAGTCGCTGGACTTATAGCTACGAGCAGTACTTC. Translating gives CASSRWTYSYEQYF.

This clonotype was detected only a few times. CDR3: CASSGTEFEWTSYNSPLHF. The CDR3 nucleotides read TGTGCCAGCAGTGGGACAGAGTTTGAGTGGACCTCCTATAATTCACCCCTCCACTTT. The J gene is TRBJ1-6, the V gene TRBV6-1; D possibly corresponds to TRBD1 (6 bases). There are 19 residues in the CDR3. CDR1 and CDR2 (germline): MNHNS, SASEGT. Trimming took off 4 bases at V and 0 bases at J, with 19 bases between the two ends.

This clonotype was counted many times. The chain employs TRBV20-1 and TRBJ2-7, with TRBD2 identical over 9 bases. J lost 1 base, V lost 2 bases, and 15 bases had no gene match. Germline V lookup: CDR1 DFQATT, CDR2 SNEGSKA (reference sequence). The CDR3 extends over 18 amino acids. CDR3: CSARWQAPSGDDSYEQYF. DNA for the CDR3: TGCAGTGCTAGATGGCAGGCGCCTAGCGGGGACGATTCCTACGAGCAGTACTTC.

This clonotype appeared many times. The rearrangement links TRBV5-8 to TRBJ2-3; D is undetermined. This CDR3 spans 15 amino acids. Trimming stripped 0 bases from V and 3 bases from J, with 11 bases between. Germline V gives CDR1 SGHTS, CDR2 YDEGEE. CDR3: CASSLAATLTDTQYF. The CDR3 DNA is TGTGCCAGCAGCTTGGCGGCGACATTGACAGATACGCAGTATTTT.

This clonotype was recorded many times. The rearrangement links TRBV12-3 or TRBV12-4 to TRBJ2-5; tentative D call: TRBD2 (5 bases). CDR3 size: 14 residues. The germline V and J ends were trimmed by 6 bases and 2 bases, with 13 bases remaining between them. CDR3 sequence reads: CASRGSVGQETQYF. The CDR3 bases are TGTGCCAGCAGGGGTAGCGTGGGGCAAGAGACCCAGTACTTC.

In its sample, this clonotype was seen many times. The rearrangement joins TRBV11-2 to TRBJ1-1; a weak D match, TRBD1 (6 bases). Germline V gene sequence: CDR1 SGHAT, CDR2 FQNNGV. Trimming left V 6 bases short and J 5 bases short, with 10 bases between. This CDR3 region has 12 residues. Written as DNA, the CDR3 is TGTGCCAGCAGTCCCAGGGGTACTGAAGCTTTCTTT. Protein product: CASSPRGTEAFF.